This TCR beta chain was sequenced during a study of identical twins. This clonotype was detected a few times. TCRdb used MiXCR to reprocess the 5' RACE reads, holding one entry per CDR3 protein. The sample includes approximately 890,000 distinct CDR3 sequences, roughly an eighth seen only once; the top ten take around 1.6%. CDR3 size: 18 residues. Germline CDR1 reads MDHEN; CDR2 reads SYDVKM. Trimming took off 3 bases at V and 0 bases at J, with 15 bases between the two ends. The sample also formed part of further work on yellow fever vaccine responses in identical twins.

Sequencing was performed on PBMCs. The source of this sequence is a woman aged 18-29 years in good health. The chain is built from TRBV28 and TRBJ2-6; perhaps D is TRBD1 or TRBD2 (5 bases each). DNA of the CDR3: TGTGCCAGCAGTTTCAACCCCCGGGACGACTCTGGGGCCAACGTCCTGACTTTC. Amino acids: CASSFNPRDDSGANVLTF.